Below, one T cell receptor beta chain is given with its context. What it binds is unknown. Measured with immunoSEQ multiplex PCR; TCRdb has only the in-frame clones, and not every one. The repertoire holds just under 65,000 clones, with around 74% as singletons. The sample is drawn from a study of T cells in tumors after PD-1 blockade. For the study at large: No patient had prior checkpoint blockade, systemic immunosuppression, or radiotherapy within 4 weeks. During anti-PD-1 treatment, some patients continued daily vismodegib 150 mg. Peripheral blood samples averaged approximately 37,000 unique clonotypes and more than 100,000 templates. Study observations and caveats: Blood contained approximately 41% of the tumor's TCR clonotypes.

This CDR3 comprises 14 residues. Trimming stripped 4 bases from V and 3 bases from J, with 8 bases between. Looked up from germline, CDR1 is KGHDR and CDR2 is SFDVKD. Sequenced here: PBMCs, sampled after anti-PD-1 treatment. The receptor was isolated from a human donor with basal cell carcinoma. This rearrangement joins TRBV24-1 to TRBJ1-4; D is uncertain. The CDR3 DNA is TGTGCCACCAGTGAAGGGTGGTCTAATGAAAAACTGTTTTTT. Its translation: CATSEGWSNEKLFF.